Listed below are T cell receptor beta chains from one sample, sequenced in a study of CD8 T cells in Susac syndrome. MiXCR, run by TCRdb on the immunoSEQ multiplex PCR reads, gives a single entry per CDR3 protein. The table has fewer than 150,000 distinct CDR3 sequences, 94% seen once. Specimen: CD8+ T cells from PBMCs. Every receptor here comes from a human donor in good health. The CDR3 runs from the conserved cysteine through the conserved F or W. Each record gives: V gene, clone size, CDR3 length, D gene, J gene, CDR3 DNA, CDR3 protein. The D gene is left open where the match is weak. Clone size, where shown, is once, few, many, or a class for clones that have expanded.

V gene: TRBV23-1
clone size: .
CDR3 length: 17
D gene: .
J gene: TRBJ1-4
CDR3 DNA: TGCGCCAGCAGTCCCCCGCACCTGACAAACTCTAATGAAAAACTGTTTTTT
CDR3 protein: CASSPPHLTNSNEKLFF

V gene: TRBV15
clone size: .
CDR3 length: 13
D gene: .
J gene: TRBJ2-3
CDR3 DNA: TGTGCCACCAGCAGGGAAGGGGCAGATACGCAGTATTTT
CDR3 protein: CATSREGADTQYF

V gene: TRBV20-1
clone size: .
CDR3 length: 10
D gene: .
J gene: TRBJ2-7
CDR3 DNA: TGCAGTGCAGGGAGCTACGAGCAGTACTTC
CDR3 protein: CSAGSYEQYF

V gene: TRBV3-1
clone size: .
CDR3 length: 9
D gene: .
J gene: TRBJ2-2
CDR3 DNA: TGTGCCGGCGGGGGGGAGCTGTTTTTT
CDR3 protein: CAGGGELFF

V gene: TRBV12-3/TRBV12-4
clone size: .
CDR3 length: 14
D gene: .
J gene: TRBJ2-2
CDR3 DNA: TGTGCCAGCAGTTTTACTGAGAACACCGGGGAGCTGTTTTTT
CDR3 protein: CASSFTENTGELFF

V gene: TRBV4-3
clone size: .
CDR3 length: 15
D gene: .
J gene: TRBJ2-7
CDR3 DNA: TGCGCCAGCAGCCAAGGGGGAGCGGGCCACTACGAGCAGTACTTC
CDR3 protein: CASSQGGAGHYEQYF

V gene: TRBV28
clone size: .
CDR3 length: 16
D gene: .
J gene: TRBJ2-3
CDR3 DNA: TGTGCCAGCATCACTCTGGACGGAACGAGCACAGATACGCAGTATTTT
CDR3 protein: CASITLDGTSTDTQYF

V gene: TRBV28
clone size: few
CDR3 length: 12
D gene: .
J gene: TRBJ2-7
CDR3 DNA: TGTGCCAGCAGGACGGACTCCTACGAGCAGTACTTC
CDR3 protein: CASRTDSYEQYF

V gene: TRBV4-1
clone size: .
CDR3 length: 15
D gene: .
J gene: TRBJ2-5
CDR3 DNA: TGCGCCAGCAGCCAACGTCTGGGGGCCCAAGAGACCCAGTACTTC
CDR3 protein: CASSQRLGAQETQYF

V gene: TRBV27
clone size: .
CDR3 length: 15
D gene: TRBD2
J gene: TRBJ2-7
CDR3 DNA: TGTGCCAGCAGTTTATCAAGCGGGGGTTCCTACGAGCAGTACTTC
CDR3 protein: CASSLSSGGSYEQYF

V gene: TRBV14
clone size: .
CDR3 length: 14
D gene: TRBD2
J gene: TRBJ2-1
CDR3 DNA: TGTGCCAGCAGCCGGACTAGCGGTAACAATGAGCAGTTCTTC
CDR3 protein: CASSRTSGNNEQFF

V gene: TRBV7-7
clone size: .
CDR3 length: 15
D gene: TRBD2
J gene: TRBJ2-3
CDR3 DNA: TGTGCTAGCAGCATCGGGACTAGCGGCACAGATACGCAGTATTTT
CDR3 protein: CASSIGTSGTDTQYF

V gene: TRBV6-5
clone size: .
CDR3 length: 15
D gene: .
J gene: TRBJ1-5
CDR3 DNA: TGTGCCAGCAGTTACTCAGGGTATAGCAATCAGCCCCAGCATTTT
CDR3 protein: CASSYSGYSNQPQHF

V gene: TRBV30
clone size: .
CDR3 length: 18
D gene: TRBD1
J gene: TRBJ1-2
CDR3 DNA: TGTGCCTGGAGGAACCTCGGACAGGCCACTTCAGCTAACTATGGCTACACCTTC
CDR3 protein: CAWRNLGQATSANYGYTF

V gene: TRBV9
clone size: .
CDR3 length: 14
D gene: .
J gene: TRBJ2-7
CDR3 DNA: TGTGCCAGCAGCCCTAGAGGGCTGTCATACGAGCAGTACTTC
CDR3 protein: CASSPRGLSYEQYF

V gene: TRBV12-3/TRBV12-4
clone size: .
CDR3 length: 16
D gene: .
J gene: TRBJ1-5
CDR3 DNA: TGTGCCAGCACCCCCGAACCCGAGGGACGCAATCAGCCCCAGCATTTT
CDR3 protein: CASTPEPEGRNQPQHF

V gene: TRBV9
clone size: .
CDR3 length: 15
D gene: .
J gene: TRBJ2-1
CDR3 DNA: TGTGCCAGCAGCGTAGGTGGGACCCAGTACAATGAGCAGTTCTTC
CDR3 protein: CASSVGGTQYNEQFF

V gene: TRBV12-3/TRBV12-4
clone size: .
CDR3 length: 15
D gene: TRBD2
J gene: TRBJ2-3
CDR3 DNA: TGTGCCAGCAGTGAGACTAGCGGGTTCACAGATACGCAGTATTTT
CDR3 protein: CASSETSGFTDTQYF

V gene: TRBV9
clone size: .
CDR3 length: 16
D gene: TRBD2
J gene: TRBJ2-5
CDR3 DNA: TGTGCCAGCAGCGTTGGACTAGCGGGAGGGGTAGAGACCCAGTACTTC
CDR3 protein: CASSVGLAGGVETQYF

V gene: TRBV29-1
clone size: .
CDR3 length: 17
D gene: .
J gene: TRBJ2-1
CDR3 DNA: TGCAGCGTTGAAGGTAGGGCGGACAGTAGCTCCTACAATGAGCAGTTCTTC
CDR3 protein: CSVEGRADSSSYNEQFF

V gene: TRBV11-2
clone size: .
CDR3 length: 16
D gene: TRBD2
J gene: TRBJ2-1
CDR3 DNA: TGTGCCAGCAGCCTGACTAGCGTGAGCTCCTACAATGAGCAGTTCTTC
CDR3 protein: CASSLTSVSSYNEQFF